These 18 T cell receptor beta chains came from one sample sequenced in a study of type 1 regulatory T cells. TCRdb called the reads again in MiXCR, with one record for every CDR3 protein. The sample lists 55,000 to 65,000 distinct CDR3 sequences; 62% were seen once. These TCRs are of unknown antigen specificity. The sample comprised cultured non-Tr1 T cells, either the whole culture or a sorted T cell fraction (not recorded which). The source is a human donor in good health.

V gene TRBV5-4 combines with J gene TRBJ2-3; possible D gene TRBD2, 5 bases. The germline gives CDR1 SGHNT, CDR2 YYREEE (reference sequence). The CDR3 is made up of 15 amino acids. V lost 4 bases and J 2 bases, leaving 14 bases between the germline ends. DNA for the CDR3: TGTGCCAGCAGCGAGGAGGAAGGCACCACAGATACGCAGTATTTT. Protein product: CASSEEEGTTDTQYF.

The chain is built from TRBV6-5 and TRBJ2-5; 11 bases line up with TRBD2. V was clipped by 6 bases and J by 10 bases; unmatched bases: 10. Looked up from germline, CDR1 is MNHEY and CDR2 is SVGAGI. The CDR3 runs 14 residues. The CDR3 DNA sequence: TGTGCCAGCAGGGCAACTAGCGGGAGTAGGGACCAGTACTTC. As protein: CASRATSGSRDQYF.

A word on this clonotype: A much larger clone differs from this one at a single base, so this may be a read error. CDR3 nucleotides: TGCAGTGCTCCGGGGACTAGCGGGAGGGCCGGGAAGACCCAGTACTTC. It codes for CSAPGTSGRAGKTQYF. This chain uses TRBV20-1 with TRBJ2-5; 16 bases align to TRBD2. CDR1 and CDR2 (germline): DFQATT, SNEGSKA (reference sequence). J was trimmed by 6 bases and V by 5 bases; bases with no gene match: 9. The CDR3 runs to 16 residues.

Of note for this clonotype: A much larger clone lies one base from this, so it may be a read error. V is TRBV19 and J is TRBJ1-1; D remains unclear. The germline V gene has CDR1 LNHDA and CDR2 SQIVND (reference sequence). This CDR3 comprises 12 residues. The CDR3 coding sequence is TGTGCCAGTAGTATGGTGAACACTGAAGTTTTCTTT. Protein: CASSMVNTEVFF. Full variable domain (remainder filled in from reference TRBV19 and TRBJ1-1): DGGITQSPKYLFRKEGQNVTLSCEQNLNHDAMYWYRQDPGQGLRLIYYSQIVNDFQKGDIAEGYSVSREKKESFPLTVTSAQKNPTAFYLCASSMVNTEVFFGQGTRLTVV.

The chain employs TRBV19 and TRBJ2-1; 8 bases map to TRBD1. Germline assignment: CDR1 LNHDA and CDR2 SQIVND (reference sequence). The CDR3 length is 13 residues. V gave up 6 bases and J gave up 8 bases; unmatched junction bases: 6. The CDR3, as DNA: TGTGCCAGTAGACCCAGGGGGCTCGATGAGCAGTTCTTC. This translates into CASRPRGLDEQFF.

The chain employs TRBV6-5 and TRBJ2-5; maybe TRBD1 (6 bases). This CDR3 spans 19 amino acids. V lost 5 bases and J 3 bases, leaving 28 bases between the germline ends. Germline lookup yields CDR1 MNHEY and CDR2 SVGAGI. CDR3 sequence: CASSPEPPPHSSGEETQYF. The CDR3 nucleotides read TGTGCCAGCAGTCCGGAACCCCCCCCCCACAGCTCAGGGGAAGAGACCCAGTACTTC.

This rearrangement joins TRBV11-2 to TRBJ2-1, with D possibly being TRBD1 or TRBD2 (5 bases each). The germline V gene has CDR1 SGHAT and CDR2 FQNNGV. The CDR3 totals 16 residues. V was shortened by 5 bases and J by 2 bases, with 16 bases between the two germline ends. CDR3 nucleotide sequence: TGTGCCAGCAGCCCTCAGGTGGGGACCACCTACAATGAGCAGTTCTTC. It specifies CASSPQVGTTYNEQFF.

This clonotype was counted a few times. V gene TRBV5-5 combines with J gene TRBJ2-1; TRBD2 aligns across 8 bases. The germline CDR1 and CDR2 sequences are SGHKS and YYEKEE (reference sequence). The V and J ends lost 0 bases and 7 bases, in that order; junction bases with no gene match: 9. The CDR3 sequence is 16 residues long. CDR3 in amino acids: CASSLVSTSGMNEQFF. CDR3 nucleotide sequence: TGTGCCAGCAGCTTGGTTAGCACTAGCGGCATGAATGAGCAGTTCTTC. The variable domain in full, with the rest retrieved from reference TRBV5-5 and TRBJ2-1, is DAGVTQSPTHLIKTRGQQVTLRCSPISGHKSVSWYQQVLGQGPQFIFQYYEKEERGRGNFPDRFSARQFPNYSSELNVNALLLGDSALYLCASSLVSTSGMNEQFFGPGTRLTVL.

This chain joins TRBV7-9 and TRBJ2-5, with TRBD2 matching over 7 bases. The V gene end was trimmed by 8 bases and the J gene end by 5 bases; junction bases not matched to a gene: 14. Per germline, CDR1 SEHNR and CDR2 FQNEAQ (reference sequence). The CDR3 runs 15 residues. CDR3 loop: CASRGEGGPLETQYF. The CDR3 bases are TGTGCCAGCCGGGGGGAGGGCGGGCCCCTGGAGACCCAGTACTTC.

This clonotype showed up just a few times. V is TRBV5-4 and J is TRBJ2-1, with 10 bases lining up with TRBD2. This CDR3 has 17 residues. After removal of 2 bases from V and 0 bases from J, the junction contained 5 bases not matched to a gene. Germline CDR1 is SGHNT and CDR2 is YYREEE (reference sequence). In nucleotides, the CDR3 is TGTGCCAGCAGCTTCCCCTTAGCGGGAGGCTCCTACAATGAGCAGTTCTTC. Amino acid sequence: CASSFPLAGGSYNEQFF.

This sequence joins TRBV5-1 and TRBJ2-1; TRBD2 agrees at 8 bases. Germline V lookup: CDR1 SGHRS, CDR2 YFSETQ. J gave up 0 bases and V 4 bases, and 18 bases lay outside the gene matches. The CDR3 extends over 20 amino acids. CDR3 sequence (DNA): TGCGCCAGCAGCGGGGCTTTGGGACTAGTTTCTAAAAGCTCCTACAATGAGCAGTTCTTC. It yields the protein CASSGALGLVSKSSYNEQFF.

The chain carries TRBV24-1 and TRBJ2-1, with 7 positions matching TRBD2. Germline V gene sequence: CDR1 KGHDR, CDR2 SFDVKD. This CDR3 has 15 amino acids. Trimming cost V 3 bases and J 2 bases; bases outside gene matches: 3. The CDR3 DNA reads as TGTGCCACCAGTGATAGAGGGACTACCTACAATGAGCAGTTCTTC. It yields the protein CATSDRGTTYNEQFF.

The rearrangement joins TRBV7-9 to TRBJ2-7; no clear D gene. The CDR3 covers 12 residues. V lost 4 bases and J lost 6, with 10 bases in between. CDR1 and CDR2 (germline): SEHNR, FQNEAQ (reference sequence). CDR3 residues: CASSSAVGEQYF. The CDR3 DNA is TGTGCCAGCAGCTCCGCCGTAGGCGAGCAGTACTTC.

The genes are TRBV7-9 and TRBJ2-7; TRBD2 aligns across 12 bases. J was trimmed by 1 base and V by 5 bases; bases with no gene match: 9. Germline CDR1 SEHNR, CDR2 FQNEAQ (reference sequence). The CDR3 is made up of 17 amino acids. Here the CDR3 reads CASSGGLAGRTSYEQYF. The CDR3 DNA sequence: TGTGCCAGCAGCGGCGGACTAGCGGGAAGGACATCCTACGAGCAGTACTTC. The full variable domain, its missing parts supplied by reference TRBV7-9 and TRBJ2-7, is DTGVSQNPRHKITKRGQNVTFRCDPISEHNRLYWYRQTLGQGPEFLTYFQNEAQLEKSRLLSDRFSAERPKGSFSTLEIQRTEQGDSAMYLCASSGGLAGRTSYEQYFGPGTRLTVT.

CDR3 amino acids: CAIRELAEQFF. The CDR3 nucleotides are TGTGCCATCAGGGAACTAGCGGAGCAGTTCTTC. V usage is TRBV10-3 and J usage is TRBJ2-1; 7 bases match TRBD2. CDR3 length: 11 amino acids. Germline CDR1 is ENHRY and CDR2 is SYGVKD. J was trimmed by 10 bases and V by 6 bases; bases with no gene match: 3.

The rearrangement uses TRBV20-1 and TRBJ2-1; no clear D. Trimming removed 3 bases from V and 5 bases from J, with 8 bases in between. The CDR3 runs 12 residues. CDR1 is DFQATT and CDR2 is SNEGSKA in the germline V gene (reference sequence). The CDR3, as DNA: TGCAGTGCTAGTCTGAGGAACAATGAGCAGTTCTTC. This gives the protein CSASLRNNEQFF.

The genes are TRBV6-1 and TRBJ2-5; 12 bases are shared with TRBD2. The germline V gene has CDR1 MNHNS and CDR2 SASEGT. The CDR3 has 16 amino acids. J gave up 5 bases and V 5 bases, and 9 bases lay outside the gene matches. Here the CDR3 DNA reads TGTGCCAGCAGTACTAATCTAGCGGGAGGGTCCGAGACCCAGTACTTC. Protein: CASSTNLAGGSETQYF.

The chain recombines TRBV4-3 with TRBJ2-7, with 11 nucleotides matching TRBD1. CDR1 LGHNA and CDR2 YSLEER come from the germline V gene. The CDR3 extends over 15 amino acids. The V and J ends lost 4 bases and 3 bases, in that order; junction bases with no gene match: 5. The CDR3 loop reads CASSRGTGGLYEQYF. The DNA of the CDR3 is TGCGCCAGCAGCCGAGGGACAGGGGGGCTCTACGAGCAGTACTTC.